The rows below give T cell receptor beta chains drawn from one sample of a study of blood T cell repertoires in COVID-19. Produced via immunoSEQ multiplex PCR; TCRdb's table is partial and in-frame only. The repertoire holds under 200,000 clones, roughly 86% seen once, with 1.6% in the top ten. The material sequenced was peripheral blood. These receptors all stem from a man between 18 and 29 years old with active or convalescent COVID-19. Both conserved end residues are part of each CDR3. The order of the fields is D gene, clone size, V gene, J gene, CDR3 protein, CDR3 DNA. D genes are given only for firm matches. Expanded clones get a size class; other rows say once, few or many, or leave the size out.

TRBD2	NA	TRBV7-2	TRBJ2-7	CASSLRGGRGIPYEQYF	TGTGCCAGCAGCTTAAGGGGCGGGAGGGGTATTCCCTACGAGCAGTACTTC
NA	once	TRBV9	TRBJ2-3	CASSVQATATDTQYF	TGTGCCAGCAGCGTCCAGGCGACGGCCACAGATACGCAGTATTTT
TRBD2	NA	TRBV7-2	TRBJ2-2	CASRLAVNTGELFF	TGTGCCAGCAGACTAGCGGTGAACACCGGGGAGCTGTTTTTT
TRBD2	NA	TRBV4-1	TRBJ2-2	CASSQDGGLVTGELFF	TGCGCCAGCAGCCAAGATGGGGGACTAGTAACCGGGGAGCTGTTTTTT
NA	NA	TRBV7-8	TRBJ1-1	CASSLVGGSSNTEAFF	TGTGCCAGCAGCTTAGTCGGCGGCAGCTCAAACACTGAAGCTTTCTTT
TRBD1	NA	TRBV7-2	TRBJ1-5	CASSLAAGGSDQPQHF	TGTGCCAGCAGCTTAGCGGCAGGGGGCTCGGATCAGCCCCAGCATTTT
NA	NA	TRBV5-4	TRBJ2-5	CASSTGVTDRETQYF	TGTGCCAGCAGCACTGGGGTGACAGATAGGGAGACCCAGTACTTC
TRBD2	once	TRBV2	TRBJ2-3	CASSAGTSGGTDTQYF	TGTGCCAGCAGTGCCGGGACTAGCGGAGGCACAGATACGCAGTATTTT
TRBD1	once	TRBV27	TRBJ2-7	CASSSRTGGYEQYF	TGTGCCAGCAGTTCCAGGACAGGGGGCTACGAGCAGTACTTC
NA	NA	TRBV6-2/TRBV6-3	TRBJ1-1	CASSYSEREAFF	TGTGCCAGCAGTTACTCGGAGAGGGAAGCTTTCTTT
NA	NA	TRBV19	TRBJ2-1	CASSPHHGYNEQFF	TGTGCCAGTAGTCCCCACCACGGGTACAATGAGCAGTTCTTC
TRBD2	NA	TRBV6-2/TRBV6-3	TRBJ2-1	CASSYPGLGDPGEQFF	TGTGCCAGCAGCTATCCGGGACTAGGGGACCCTGGTGAGCAGTTCTTC
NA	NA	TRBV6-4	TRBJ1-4	CASRLRVLTNEKLFF	TGTGCCAGCAGGCTCAGGGTCCTAACTAATGAAAAACTGTTTTTT
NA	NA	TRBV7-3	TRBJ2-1	CASSWGTGNEQFF	TGTGCCAGCAGCTGGGGGACTGGGAATGAGCAGTTCTTC
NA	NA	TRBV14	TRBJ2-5	CASSQDMASRYQETQYF	TGTGCCAGCAGCCAAGATATGGCTAGCAGATACCAAGAGACCCAGTACTTC
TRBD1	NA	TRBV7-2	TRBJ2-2	CASSQEGTGPTGELFF	TGTGCCAGCAGCCAAGAAGGGACAGGACCCACCGGGGAGCTGTTTTTT
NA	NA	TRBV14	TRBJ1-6	CASSHSDSPLHF	TGTGCCAGCAGCCATTCTGATTCACCCCTCCACTTT
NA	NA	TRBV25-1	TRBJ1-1	CASSDTRGDTEAFF	TGTGCCAGCAGTGATACCAGGGGAGACACTGAAGCTTTCTTT
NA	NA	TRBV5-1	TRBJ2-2	CASSPSGNGELFF	TGCGCCAGCAGCCCCTCAGGGAACGGGGAGCTGTTTTTT
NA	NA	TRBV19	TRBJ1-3	CASSMGSRFSGNTIYF	TGTGCCAGTTCAATGGGGAGCAGATTCTCTGGAAACACCATATATTTT
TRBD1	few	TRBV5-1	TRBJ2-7	CASSRDRADREQYF	TGCGCCAGCAGCCGGGACAGGGCGGATCGGGAGCAGTACTTC
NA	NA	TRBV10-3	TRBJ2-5	CAIGDTQGETQYF	TGTGCCATCGGAGACACCCAGGGAGAGACCCAGTACTTC
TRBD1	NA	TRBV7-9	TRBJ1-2	CASSVTTGDYGYTF	TGTGCCAGCAGCGTCACAACAGGGGACTATGGCTACACCTTC
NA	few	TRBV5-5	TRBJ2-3	CASSLVERSTDTQYF	TGTGCCAGCAGCTTGGTGGAGCGGAGCACAGATACGCAGTATTTT
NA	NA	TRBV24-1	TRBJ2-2	CATSGGPRGSYTGELFF	TGTGCCACCAGTGGAGGTCCAAGGGGCTCCTACACCGGGGAGCTGTTTTTT
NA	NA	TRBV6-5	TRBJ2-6	CASSPRESGANVLTF	TGTGCCAGCAGCCCGCGAGAGTCTGGGGCCAACGTCCTGACTTTC
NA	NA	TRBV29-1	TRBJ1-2	CSAYIAPYGYTF	TGCAGCGCCTACATAGCTCCCTATGGCTACACCTTC
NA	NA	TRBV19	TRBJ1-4	CASRRTTGEKLFF	TGTGCCAGTAGACGAACAACAGGGGAAAAACTGTTTTTT
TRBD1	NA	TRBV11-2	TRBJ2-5	CASSRPGTARETQYF	TGTGCCAGCAGCAGACCCGGGACAGCGCGAGAGACCCAGTACTTC
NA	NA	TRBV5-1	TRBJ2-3	CASSLGVSTDTQYF	TGCGCCAGCAGCTTAGGAGTCTCCACAGATACGCAGTATTTT
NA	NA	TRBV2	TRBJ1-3	CASSETVRAVDTIYF	TGTGCCAGCAGTGAAACGGTCAGGGCGGTGGACACCATATATTTT
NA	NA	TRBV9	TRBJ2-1	CASSGPPSVTPSGEQFF	TGTGCCAGCAGCGGACCTCCAAGCGTTACCCCAAGCGGTGAGCAGTTCTTC
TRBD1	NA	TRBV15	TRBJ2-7	CATSRADRFYEQYF	TGTGCCACCAGCAGAGCGGACAGGTTCTACGAGCAGTACTTC
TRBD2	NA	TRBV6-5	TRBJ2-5	CASSSTSLAGLETQYF	TGTGCCAGCAGTTCGACCTCCCTAGCGGGACTGGAGACCCAGTACTTC
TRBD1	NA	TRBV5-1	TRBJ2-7	CASSQDRGTYEQYF	TGCGCCAGCAGCCAGGACAGGGGGACCTACGAGCAGTACTTC
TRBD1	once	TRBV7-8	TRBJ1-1	CASSLVWGQGMRTEAFF	TGTGCCAGCAGCTTAGTTTGGGGACAGGGGATGCGGACTGAAGCTTTCTTT
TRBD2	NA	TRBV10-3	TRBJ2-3	CAISAQRGSTDTQYF	TGTGCCATCAGTGCTCAGCGGGGGAGCACAGATACGCAGTATTTT
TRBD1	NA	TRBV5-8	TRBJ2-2	CASSFGQGWSGELFF	TGTGCCAGCAGCTTCGGACAGGGATGGAGCGGGGAGCTGTTTTTT
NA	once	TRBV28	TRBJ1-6	CASSRTDSLGTLHF	TGTGCCAGCAGCCGGACTGATTCCTTGGGGACCCTCCACTTT
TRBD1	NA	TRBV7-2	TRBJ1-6	CASSSDRDRTLHF	TGTGCCAGCAGCTCGGACAGGGACAGGACCCTCCACTTT
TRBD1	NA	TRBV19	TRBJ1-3	CASQTGGSGNTIYF	TGTGCCAGCCAGACAGGGGGATCTGGAAACACCATATATTTT
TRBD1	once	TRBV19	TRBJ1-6	CASSIVRGEISPLHF	TGTGCCAGTAGTATCGTCAGGGGGGAAATCTCACCCCTCCACTTT
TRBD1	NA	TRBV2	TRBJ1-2	CASSETTGLIGYTF	TGTGCCAGCAGTGAGACGACAGGGTTAATAGGCTACACCTTC
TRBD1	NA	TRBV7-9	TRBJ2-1	CASSFGTGDNEQFF	TGTGCCAGCAGCTTCGGGACAGGGGACAATGAGCAGTTCTTC
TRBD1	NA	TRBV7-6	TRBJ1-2	CASSLGQGYNYGYTF	TGTGCCAGCAGCTTAGGACAGGGATATAACTATGGCTACACCTTC
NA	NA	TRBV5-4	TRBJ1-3	CASSRQGSGNTIYF	TGTGCCAGCAGCCGGCAGGGTTCTGGAAACACCATATATTTT